This TCR beta chain was obtained from a study of shared clonotypes between healthy human individuals. Study-wide context: A few men and two women, aged 18 to 49, were donors.

The CDR3 has 13 residues. The germline CDR1 and CDR2 sequences are LNHDA and SQIVND (reference sequence). V was shortened by 4 bases and J by 0 bases, with 6 bases between the two germline ends. Remarks on this clone: Its specificity is unknown.

Naive CD8 populations comprised CD45RO-negative cells positively selected for CCR7, excluding terminally differentiated effector memory CD45RA+ cells. Study-wide findings and caveats: Naive CD4 clonotypes overlapped across a handful of donors at roughly 5.1%.

The table came from immunoSEQ multiplex PCR; TCRdb's copy has only in-frame clones and leaves some out. Here the sample spans about 2 million clones, 85% to 95% being singletons. The sample taken for sequencing was naive CD8+ T cells sorted from blood. The source of this sequence is a young man in good health. The chain combines TRBV19 with TRBJ1-1; D unclear. CDR3 in DNA: TGTGCCAGTAGTACGGTGTTGAACACTGAAGCTTTCTTT. The encoded protein is CASSTVLNTEAFF.